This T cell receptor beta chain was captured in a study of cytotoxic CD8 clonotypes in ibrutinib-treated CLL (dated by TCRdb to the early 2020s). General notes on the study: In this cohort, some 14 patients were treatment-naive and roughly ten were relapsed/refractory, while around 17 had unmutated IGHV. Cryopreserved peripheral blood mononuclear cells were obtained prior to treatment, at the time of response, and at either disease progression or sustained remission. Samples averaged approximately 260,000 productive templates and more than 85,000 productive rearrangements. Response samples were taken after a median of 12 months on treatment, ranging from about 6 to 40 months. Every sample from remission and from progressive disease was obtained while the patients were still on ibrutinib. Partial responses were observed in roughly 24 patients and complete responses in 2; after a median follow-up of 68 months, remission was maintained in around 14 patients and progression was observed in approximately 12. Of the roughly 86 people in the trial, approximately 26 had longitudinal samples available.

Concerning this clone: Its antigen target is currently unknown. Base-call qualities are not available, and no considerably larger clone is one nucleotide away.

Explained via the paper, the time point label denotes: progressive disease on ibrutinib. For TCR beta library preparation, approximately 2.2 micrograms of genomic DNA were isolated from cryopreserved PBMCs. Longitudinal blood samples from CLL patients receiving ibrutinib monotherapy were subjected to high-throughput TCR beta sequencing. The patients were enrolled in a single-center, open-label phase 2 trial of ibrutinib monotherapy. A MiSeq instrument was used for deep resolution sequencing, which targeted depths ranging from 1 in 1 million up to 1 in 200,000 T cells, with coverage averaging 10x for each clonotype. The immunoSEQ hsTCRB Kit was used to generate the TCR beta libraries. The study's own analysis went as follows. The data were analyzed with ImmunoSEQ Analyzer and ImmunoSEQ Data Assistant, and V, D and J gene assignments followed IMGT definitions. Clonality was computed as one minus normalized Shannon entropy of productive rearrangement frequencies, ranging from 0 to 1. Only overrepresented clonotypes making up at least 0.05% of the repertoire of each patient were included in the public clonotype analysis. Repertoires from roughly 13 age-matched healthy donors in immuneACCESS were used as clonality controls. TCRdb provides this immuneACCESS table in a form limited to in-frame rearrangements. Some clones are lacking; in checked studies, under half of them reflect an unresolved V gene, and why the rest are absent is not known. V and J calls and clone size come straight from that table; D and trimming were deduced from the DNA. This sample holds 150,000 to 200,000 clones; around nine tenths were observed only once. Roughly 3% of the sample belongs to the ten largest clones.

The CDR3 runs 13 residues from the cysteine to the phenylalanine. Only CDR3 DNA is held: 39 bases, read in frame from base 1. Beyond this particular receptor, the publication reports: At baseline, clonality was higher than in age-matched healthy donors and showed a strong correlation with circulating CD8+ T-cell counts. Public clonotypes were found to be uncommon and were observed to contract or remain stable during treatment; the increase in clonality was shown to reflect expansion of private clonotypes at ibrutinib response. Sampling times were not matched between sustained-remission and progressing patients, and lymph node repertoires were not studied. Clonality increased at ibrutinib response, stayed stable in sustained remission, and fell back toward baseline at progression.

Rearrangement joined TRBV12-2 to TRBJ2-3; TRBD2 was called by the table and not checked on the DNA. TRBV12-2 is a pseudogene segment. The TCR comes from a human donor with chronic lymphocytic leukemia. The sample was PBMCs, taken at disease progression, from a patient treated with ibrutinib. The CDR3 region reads CASRRTREDTQYF. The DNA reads TGTGCAAGTCGCCGAACTAGAGAAGATACGCAGTATTTT.